These 3 T cell receptor beta chains originate from one sample sequenced in a study of T cells in Graves' hyperthyroidism and ophthalmopathy. Researchers took RNA transcripts and amplified the TCR beta CDR3 regions from them. The primer set for the first-round RT-PCR of the TCR CDR3 was HTBI. TCRdb independently ran MiXCR on the multiplex PCR reads; one entry per CDR3 protein. The table lists hundreds of thousands of distinct CDR3 sequences, around 13% of them singletons. The specimen sequenced was blood. These receptors were collected from a woman between 18 and 29 years old with Graves' hyperthyroidism.

This clonotype was counted ten times or more. This chain joins TRBV2 and TRBJ2-7; 9 nucleotides line up with TRBD1. CDR1 SNHLY and CDR2 FYNNEI come from the germline V gene. J lost 7 bases, V lost 6 bases, and 10 bases had no gene match. There are 14 residues in the CDR3. In DNA, the CDR3 is TGTGCCAGCAGCTGGGAGGGACAGGGCTGGGAGCAGTACTTC. It specifies CASSWEGQGWEQYF.

In this sample, this clonotype turned up many times. The chain has TRBV7-3 and TRBJ2-1; 14 positions agree with TRBD2. The V gene's germline CDR1 is SGHTA and CDR2 FQGTGA. V shed 5 bases, J shed 4 bases, and the junction held 10 bases outside the gene matches. The CDR3 is made up of 18 amino acids. The CDR3 DNA follows: TGTGCCAGCAGCCCGCTTGGACTAGCGGGAGGCGGGTACAATGAGCAGTTCTTC. Encoded protein: CASSPLGLAGGGYNEQFF. The variable domain in full, with the rest retrieved from reference TRBV7-3 and TRBJ2-1, is GAGVSQTPSNKVTEKGKYVELRCDPISGHTALYWYRQSLGQGPEFLIYFQGTGAADDSGLPNDRFFAVRPEGSVSTLKIQRTERGDSAVYLCASSPLGLAGGGYNEQFFGPGTRLTVL.

Many counts were recorded for this clonotype. The CDR3 is CASSLAFYQDGPTDTQYF. The DNA for the CDR3 is TGTGCCAGCAGCTTAGCGTTTTACCAAGACGGTCCCACAGATACGCAGTATTTT. The chain has TRBV7-2 and TRBJ2-3; D is undetermined. The CDR3 loop spans 18 amino acids. The V and J ends lost 0 bases and 2 bases respectively, with 18 bases between them. Germline V gene lookup returns CDR1 SGHTA and CDR2 FQGNSA.